The entry that follows covers one T cell receptor (beta chain) sequence. Participant age was about 18 to 89 years, and participants resided in roughly 25 US areas. The study assigned cohorts using participant-reported clinical history. These data come from a study of blood T cell repertoires in COVID-19. Turning to the study itself: The cDNA or gDNA used as material had been derived from T cells, B-cell-depleted T cells, or PBMCs.

CDR3 length equals 12 residues. V lost 6 bases to trimming and J lost 1 base, with 6 bases between them. Authors' methods: Reference gene primers were amplified, and this amplification served to estimate nucleated cell counts. Clones were read by immunoSEQ multiplex PCR, and TCRdb kept only the in-frame ones, dropping some. V, J and clone size reflect that table, while D and trimming were determined from the DNA. The data show about 180,000 clones, approximately 80% seen once. The chain recombines TRBV12-3 or TRBV12-4 with TRBJ1-1, with no clear D. The sequencing sample was made of PBMCs or T cells enriched from blood (not recorded which). This receptor was identified in a man in his sixties who had been exposed to COVID-19. CDR3 in amino acids: CASRPGNTEAFF. CDR3 DNA: TGTGCCAGCAGACCGGGGAACACTGAAGCTTTCTTT.